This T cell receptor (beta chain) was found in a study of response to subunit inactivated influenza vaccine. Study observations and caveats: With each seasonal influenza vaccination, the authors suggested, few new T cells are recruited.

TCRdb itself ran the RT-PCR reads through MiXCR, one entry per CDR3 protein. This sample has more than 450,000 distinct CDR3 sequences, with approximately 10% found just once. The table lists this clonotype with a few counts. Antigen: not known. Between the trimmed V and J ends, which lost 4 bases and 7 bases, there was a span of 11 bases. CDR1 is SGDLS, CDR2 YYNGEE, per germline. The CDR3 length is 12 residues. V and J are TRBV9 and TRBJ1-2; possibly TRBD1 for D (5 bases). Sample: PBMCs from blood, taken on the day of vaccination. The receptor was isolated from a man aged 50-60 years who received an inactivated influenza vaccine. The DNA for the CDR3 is TGTGCCAGCAGCTTCGGGGCTAGTGGCTACACCTTC. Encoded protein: CASSFGASGYTF. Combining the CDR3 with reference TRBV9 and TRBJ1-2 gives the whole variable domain DSGVTQTPKHLITATGQRVTLRCSPRSGDLSVYWYQQSLDQGLQFLIQYYNGEERAKGNILERFSAQQFPDLHSELNLSSLELGDSALYFCASSFGASGYTFGSGTRLTVV.